Each of the 27 T cell receptor beta chains below was sequenced from the same sample in a study of T cell responses to AZD1222 COVID-19 vaccine. Libraries were prepared by immunoSEQ multiplex PCR; TCRdb keeps only in-frame clonotypes and omits some of them. Among about 150,000 clones, around nine tenths were seen once, and the ten largest hold more than 3.5%. Sequencing was performed on peripheral blood, taken on day 0 of AZD1222 vaccination. These receptors were taken from an adult in good health.

The gene calls are TRBV10-2 and TRBJ2-2; 7 bases are shared with TRBD2. Unmatched junction bases numbered 5, after V lost 4 bases and J lost 6 bases. Germline lookup yields CDR1 WSHSY and CDR2 SAAADI. The CDR3 has 14 amino acids. The CDR3 spells CASSAGGGAGELFF. CDR3 nucleotides: TGCGCCAGCAGTGCGGGGGGAGGGGCCGGGGAGCTGTTTTTT.

J is TRBJ2-3 and V is TRBV7-9; D not certain. CDR1 is SEHNR, CDR2 FQNEAQ, per germline (reference sequence). V lost 1 base, J lost 0 bases, and 8 bases lay in between. The CDR3 loop spans 15 amino acids. CDR3 region: CASSLEGTSTDTQYF. The DNA of the CDR3 is TGTGCCAGCAGCTTAGAGGGAACTAGCACAGATACGCAGTATTTT.

The chain has TRBV6-2 or TRBV6-3 and TRBJ2-2, with D possibly being TRBD1 (5 bases). CDR1 and CDR2 (germline): MNHEY, SVGEGT. The CDR3 sequence is 15 residues long. With 2 bases removed from V and 1 base from J, the gap between germline ends came to 8 bases. The CDR3 nucleotides are TGTGCCAGCAGTTACCCCACAGGGAACACCGGGGAGCTGTTTTTT. Translating gives CASSYPTGNTGELFF.

CDR3 sequence reads: CASSESGQEETQYF. In DNA form, the CDR3 reads TGCGCCAGCAGTGAGTCGGGGCAGGAAGAGACCCAGTACTTC. The V gene is TRBV10-1, the J gene TRBJ2-5; a weak D match, TRBD1 (5 bases). Germline V gene data show CDR1 as WNHNN and CDR2 as SYGVQD (reference sequence). The length of the CDR3 is 14 residues. V was trimmed by 0 bases and J by 3 bases, leaving 8 bases between them.

The V call is TRBV5-1, the J call TRBJ2-3, with TRBD2 as a possible D gene (5 bases). The CDR3 extends over 13 amino acids. From germline, CDR1 is SGHRS and CDR2 YFSETQ. The V end was cut by 4 bases, the J end by 1 base, with 7 bases between. For the CDR3, the DNA is TGCGCCAGCAGCCGGGATCGCACAGATACGCAGTATTTT. Protein: CASSRDRTDTQYF.

The rearrangement links TRBV11-2 to TRBJ2-2, with TRBD1 matching 8 bases. Trimming took 6 bases from V and 4 from J; bases not matched to a gene: 7. This CDR3 has 15 residues. The germline V gene has CDR1 SGHAT and CDR2 FQNNGV. This CDR3 reads CASSLDRAFTGELFF. For the CDR3, the DNA is TGTGCCAGCAGTTTGGACAGGGCCTTCACCGGGGAGCTGTTTTTT.

V usage is TRBV12-2 and J usage is TRBJ1-2. TRBV12-2 is a known pseudogene. The length of the CDR3 is 14 residues. The CDR3 reads CASRLAPGDYGYTF. CDR3 nucleotides: TGTGCAAGTCGCTTAGCGCCCGGGGACTATGGCTACACCTTC.

The chain recombines TRBV7-6 with TRBJ2-3; 10 bases map to TRBD2. With V trimmed by 1 base and J by 1 base, 8 bases remained unmatched. This CDR3 is built from 18 residues. Germline V gives CDR1 SGHVS, CDR2 FNYEAQ. DNA for the CDR3: TGTGCCAGCAGCTTAGGGCTAGCGGGAGTACGAGGCACAGATACGCAGTATTTT. Translated: CASSLGLAGVRGTDTQYF.

The chain couples TRBV21-1 to TRBJ2-3; TRBD1 is taken as the D call from the table, unchecked against the DNA. TRBV21-1 is assigned pseudogene status. The CDR3 has 17 amino acids. The CDR3 loop reads CAGTKTPGTGGLDTQYF. Here the CDR3 DNA reads TGTGCCGGAACAAAAACCCCCGGGACAGGGGGCTTAGATACGCAGTATTTT.

The V call is TRBV10-3, the J call TRBJ1-5, with 7 positions matching TRBD1. Germline loops: CDR1 ENHRY, CDR2 SYGVKD. The CDR3 contains 14 residues. The V and J ends lost 3 bases and 3 bases, in that order; junction bases with no gene match: 2. The CDR3 DNA reads as TGTGCCATCAGTGATGGACAGGCCAATCAGCCCCAGCATTTT. It yields the protein CAISDGQANQPQHF.

J is TRBJ2-7 and V is TRBV6-6; 9 bases fit TRBD2. The germline gives CDR1 MNHNY, CDR2 SVGAGI (reference sequence). The J segment lost 3 bases and the V segment lost 10 bases, leaving 7 bases of the junction unmatched. The CDR3 is 13 residues long. The CDR3 loop is CAIGREGLYEQYF. The CDR3, as DNA: TGTGCCATAGGGCGGGAGGGCCTCTACGAGCAGTACTTC.

V gene TRBV28 combines with J gene TRBJ1-2; D remains ambiguous. V dropped 2 bases and J dropped 3 bases, with 16 bases sitting between them. The CDR3 extends over 16 amino acids. Germline loops: CDR1 MDHEN, CDR2 SYDVKM. The CDR3 DNA sequence: TGTGCCAGCAGTTTACCCCCTGGCCGGTGGGACTATGGCTACACCTTC. It translates to CASSLPPGRWDYGYTF.

This chain uses TRBV6-4 with TRBJ1-2; D is perhaps TRBD1 (5 bases). This CDR3 has 14 amino acids. The V gene's germline CDR1 is MRHNA and CDR2 SNTAGT. Between the trimmed V and J ends, which lost 6 bases and 4 bases, there was a span of 15 bases. CDR3 in amino acids: CASSPSSGPYGYTF. The CDR3 nucleotides are TGTGCCAGCAGCCCCTCCTCAGGGCCCTATGGCTACACCTTC.

This sequence joins TRBV7-8 and TRBJ2-3; 11 positions agree with TRBD1. The CDR3 contains 18 residues. The germline gives CDR1 SGHVS, CDR2 FQNEAQ. With 5 bases clipped from V and 6 bases from J, the junction kept 16 bases outside the gene matches. This chain's CDR3 is CASSQGTGGIAGRDTQYF. In DNA, the CDR3 is TGTGCCAGCAGCCAAGGGACAGGGGGAATAGCGGGGAGGGATACGCAGTATTTT.

The chain employs TRBV20-1 and TRBJ1-2, with unresolved D. CDR1 and CDR2 from the germline V gene are DFQATT and SNEGSKA (reference sequence). The CDR3 has 11 amino acids. V dropped 0 bases and J dropped 9 bases, with 8 bases sitting between them. The CDR3 spells CSARDSPSYTF. CDR3 nucleotides: TGCAGTGCTAGAGATAGTCCGAGCTACACCTTC.

The rearrangement uses TRBV6-5 and TRBJ1-6; TRBD1 aligns across 7 bases. V was clipped by 6 bases and J by 6 bases; unmatched bases: 5. Germline lookup yields CDR1 MNHEY and CDR2 SVGAGI. CDR3 length: 14 residues. CDR3 DNA: TGTGCCAGCAGCCCGGGACAGACTAATTCACCCCTCCACTTT. Protein product: CASSPGQTNSPLHF.

The V call is TRBV12-3 or TRBV12-4, the J call TRBJ1-5; TRBD1 is a possible D gene (5 bases). The length of the CDR3 is 13 residues. The germline V and J ends were trimmed by 6 bases and 6 bases, with 12 bases remaining between them. This CDR3 is CASSQGRGQPQHF. CDR3 bases: TGTGCCAGCAGCCAGGGACGCGGTCAGCCCCAGCATTTT.

This chain links TRBV5-1 with TRBJ2-7; 10 nucleotides align to TRBD2. Germline lookup yields CDR1 SGHRS and CDR2 YFSETQ. CDR3 length: 20 residues. The ends lost 4 bases at V and 0 bases at J; junction bases unmatched: 19. CDR3 in DNA: TGCGCCAGCAGCGGGAATCGGAGAGTAGCGGGAGGTCCGAGCTCCTACGAGCAGTACTTC. Translating it yields CASSGNRRVAGGPSSYEQYF.

The J gene is TRBJ1-4, the V gene TRBV30; no clear D gene. The CDR3 runs to 13 residues. V was trimmed by 2 bases and J by 8 bases, leaving 12 bases between them. Germline CDR1 GTSNPN, CDR2 SVGIG (reference sequence). The CDR3 DNA follows: TGTGCCTGGAGTCCAACTGGGTTGGAAAAACTGTTTTTT. Translated, it gives CAWSPTGLEKLFF.

The genes are TRBV18 and TRBJ1-1; no clear D. The CDR3 is 14 residues long. V shed 3 bases and J shed 0 bases, with 8 bases lying between them. Per the germline V gene, CDR1 is KGHSH and CDR2 is LQKENI. CDR3 region: CASSPLDVNTEAFF. The CDR3 DNA reads TGTGCCAGCTCACCCCTAGATGTGAACACTGAAGCTTTCTTT.

The chain uses TRBV5-1 and TRBJ1-1; D remains unclear. Germline CDR1 SGHRS, CDR2 YFSETQ. This CDR3 contains 15 residues. V gave up 0 bases and J gave up 5 bases, with 14 bases separating them. CDR3 bases: TGCGCCAGCAGCTTGGGCGGTATTACAGTGACTGAAGCTTTCTTT. Amino acid sequence: CASSLGGITVTEAFF.

This sequence joins TRBV5-1 and TRBJ2-7; D unclear. Trimming cost V 0 bases and J 3 bases, with 7 bases left between them. CDR1 and CDR2 (germline): SGHRS, YFSETQ. This CDR3 region has 13 residues. The CDR3 bases are TGCGCCAGCAGCTTGGCCGGCCGCTACGAGCAGTACTTC. This translates into CASSLAGRYEQYF.

The chain combines TRBV28 with TRBJ1-2; D ambiguous. This CDR3 has 13 amino acids. The germline V gene has CDR1 MDHEN and CDR2 SYDVKM. Trimming cost V 6 bases and J 5 bases, with 13 bases left between them. CDR3 bases: TGTGCCAGCAGCGCCGGGCAGGCTTATGGCTACACCTTC. Its protein is CASSAGQAYGYTF.

The chain links TRBV20-1 to TRBJ1-1, with a possible D match to TRBD1 (5 bases). Germline V CDR1 and CDR2: DFQATT, SNEGSKA (reference sequence). The CDR3 runs 11 residues. Trimming stripped 3 bases from V and 9 bases from J, with 11 bases between. In DNA form, the CDR3 reads TGCAGTGCTAGGAGGACGGACAAAGCTTTCTTT. The encoded protein is CSARRTDKAFF.

The chain joins TRBV5-1 to TRBJ1-6; no definite D call. V dropped 0 bases and J dropped 0 bases, with 7 bases sitting between them. Germline V gives CDR1 SGHRS, CDR2 YFSETQ. There are 16 residues in the CDR3. CDR3: CASSLDQSSYNSPLHF. CDR3 nucleotide sequence: TGCGCCAGCAGCTTGGATCAGAGCTCCTATAATTCACCCCTCCACTTT.

This sequence joins TRBV6-5 and TRBJ2-3, with D hard to call. Trimming stripped 5 bases from V and 6 bases from J, with 9 bases between. CDR3 length: 12 residues. Germline V gene sequence: CDR1 MNHEY, CDR2 SVGAGI. CDR3 bases: TGTGCCAGCAGTAGGACCGGGGATACGCAGTATTTT. As protein: CASSRTGDTQYF.

The chain combines TRBV5-1 with TRBJ2-7; 7 bases fit TRBD1. The CDR3 has 14 residues. The germline V gene has CDR1 SGHRS and CDR2 YFSETQ. With V trimmed by 3 bases and J by 3 bases, 6 bases remained unmatched. CDR3 nucleotides: TGCGCCAGCAGCTCCCGGGGACAGAACTACGAGCAGTACTTC. It codes for CASSSRGQNYEQYF.